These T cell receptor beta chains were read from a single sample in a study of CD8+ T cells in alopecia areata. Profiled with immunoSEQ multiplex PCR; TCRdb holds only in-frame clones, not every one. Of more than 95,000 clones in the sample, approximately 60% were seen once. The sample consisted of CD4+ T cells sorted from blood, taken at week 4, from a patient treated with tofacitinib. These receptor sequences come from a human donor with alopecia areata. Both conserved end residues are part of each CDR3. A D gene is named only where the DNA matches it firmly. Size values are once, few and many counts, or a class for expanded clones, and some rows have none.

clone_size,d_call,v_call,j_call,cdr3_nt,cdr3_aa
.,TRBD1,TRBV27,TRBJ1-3,TGTGCCAGCAGTTCGCCGGGACAGGGGAACACCATATATTTT,CASSSPGQGNTIYF
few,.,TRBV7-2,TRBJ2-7,TGTGCCAGCAGCTCGAGCTCCTACGAGCAGTACTTC,CASSSSSYEQYF
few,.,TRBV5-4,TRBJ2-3,TGTGCCAGCAGCCAGATTACAGGGCTGGGCACAGATACGCAGTATTTT,CASSQITGLGTDTQYF
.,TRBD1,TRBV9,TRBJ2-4,TGTGCCAGCAGCGCCCGACAGGGTCACAACATTCAGTACTTC,CASSARQGHNIQYF
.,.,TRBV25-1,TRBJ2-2,TGTGCCAGCAGTGTCCAGGGGAGGAACACCGGGGAGCTGTTTTTT,CASSVQGRNTGELFF
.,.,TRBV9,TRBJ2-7,TGTGCCAGCAGCGTAGACGATGGGGCTCTAGGTGAGCAGTACTTC,CASSVDDGALGEQYF
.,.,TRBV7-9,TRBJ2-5,TGTGCCAGCAGCTCGGGGCACGGGGAGACCCAGTACTTC,CASSSGHGETQYF
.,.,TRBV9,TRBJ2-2,TGTGCCAGCAGCCTTACACCGAACACCGGGGAGCTGTTTTTT,CASSLTPNTGELFF
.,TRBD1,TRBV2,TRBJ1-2,TGTGCCAGCAGTGGGGACAGCAGAAATGGCTACACCTTC,CASSGDSRNGYTF
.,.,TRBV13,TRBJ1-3,TGTGCCAGCAGCCTGAGTCGGAGCTCTGGAAACACCATATATTTT,CASSLSRSSGNTIYF
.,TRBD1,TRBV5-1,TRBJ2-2,TGCGCCAGCAGCTGGACAGGAGCGAACACCGGGGAGCTGTTTTTT,CASSWTGANTGELFF
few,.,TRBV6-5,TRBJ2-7,TGTGCCAGCGTGGGGGGGCCCTACGAGCAGTACTTC,CASVGGPYEQYF
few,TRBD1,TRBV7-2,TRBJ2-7,TGTGCCAGCAGCCTCCACGGACAGGGCTACGAGCAGTACTTC,CASSLHGQGYEQYF
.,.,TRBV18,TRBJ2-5,TGTGCCAGCTCACCGGGCGAAGAGACCCAGTACTTC,CASSPGEETQYF
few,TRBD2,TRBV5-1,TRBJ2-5,TGCGCCAGCAGCGGGACTAGCGGGGGGAACGAGGAGACCCAGTACTTC,CASSGTSGGNEETQYF
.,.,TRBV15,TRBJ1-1,TGTGCCACCAGCAGAGACCTCAGTAACACTGAAGCTTTCTTT,CATSRDLSNTEAFF
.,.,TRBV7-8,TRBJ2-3,TGTGCCAGCAGACTCTGGCCGGTCACAGATACGCAGTATTTT,CASRLWPVTDTQYF
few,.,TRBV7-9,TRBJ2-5,TGTGCCAGCAGCTTGGGGGGTAACCCCCCGGGGACCCAGTACTTC,CASSLGGNPPGTQYF
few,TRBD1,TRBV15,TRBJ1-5,TGTGCCACCAGCAGGGACGACAGGGTAGGAAATCAGCCCCAGCATTTT,CATSRDDRVGNQPQHF
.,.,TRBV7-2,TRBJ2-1,TGTGCCAGCAGCTTCTATGATCGAGAGCAGTTCTTC,CASSFYDREQFF
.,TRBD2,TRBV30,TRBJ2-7,TGTGCCTGGAGAGAGGGACTAGCGGGACACGAGCAGTACTTC,CAWREGLAGHEQYF
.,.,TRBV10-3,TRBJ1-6,TGTGCCACCGCTGGGGGCGCGGATAATTCACCCCTCCACTTT,CATAGGADNSPLHF
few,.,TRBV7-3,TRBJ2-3,TGTGCCAGCAGCTCCTTAACAACTAGCACAGATACGCAGTATTTT,CASSSLTTSTDTQYF
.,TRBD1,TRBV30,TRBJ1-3,TGTGCCTGGAGTGACAGGGGAGGTGGAAACACCATATATTTT,CAWSDRGGGNTIYF